One TCR beta chain is described in this entry. The data were obtained in a study of radiation and T cells in renal cell carcinoma. Time point denoted: blood 2 weeks post-SBRT. The sample's treatment: 15 Gy SBRT to primary tumor, nephrectomy 4 weeks later. Sequenced by immunoSEQ multiplex PCR; TCRdb stores in-frame clones only, minus some. The repertoire consists of just under 80,000 clones, with 80% to 90% occurring once and the leading ten covering roughly 20%. CDR1 and CDR2 from the germline V gene are GTSNPN and SVGIG (reference sequence). The CDR3 is 13 amino acids. The V and J ends lost 5 bases and 6 bases respectively, with 13 bases between them.

The origin of this receptor is a woman aged 50 to 60 with renal cell carcinoma. The rearrangement uses TRBV30 and TRBJ1-4, with D possibly matching TRBD1 (6 bases). The specimen comprised blood, sampled from a patient whose treatment included radiotherapy and nephrectomy. For the CDR3, the DNA is TGTGCCTGGTCGGGAGGGGGGTATGAAAAACTGTTTTTT. Protein sequence: CAWSGGGYEKLFF. The full variable domain, its missing parts supplied by reference TRBV30 and TRBJ1-4, is SQTIHQWPATLVQPVGSPLSLECTVEGTSNPNLYWYRQAAGRGLQLLFYSVGIGQISSEVPQNLSASRPQDRQFILSSKKLLLSDSGFYLCAWSGGGYEKLFFGSGTQLSVL.